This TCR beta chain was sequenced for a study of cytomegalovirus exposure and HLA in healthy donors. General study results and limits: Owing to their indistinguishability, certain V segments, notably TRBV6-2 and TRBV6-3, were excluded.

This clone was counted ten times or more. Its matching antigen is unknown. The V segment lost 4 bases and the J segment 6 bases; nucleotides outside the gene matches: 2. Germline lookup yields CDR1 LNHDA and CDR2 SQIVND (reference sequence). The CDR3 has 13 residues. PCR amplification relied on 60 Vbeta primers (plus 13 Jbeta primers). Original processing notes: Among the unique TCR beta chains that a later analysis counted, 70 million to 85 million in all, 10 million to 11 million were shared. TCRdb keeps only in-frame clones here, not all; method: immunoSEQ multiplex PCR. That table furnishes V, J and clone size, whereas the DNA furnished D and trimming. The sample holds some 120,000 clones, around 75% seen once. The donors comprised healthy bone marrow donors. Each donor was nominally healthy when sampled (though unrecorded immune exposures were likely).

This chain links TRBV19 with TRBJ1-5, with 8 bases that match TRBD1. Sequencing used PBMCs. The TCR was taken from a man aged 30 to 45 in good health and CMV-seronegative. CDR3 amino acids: CASSRTGGQPQHF. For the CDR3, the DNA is TGTGCCAGTAGTAGAACAGGGGGTCAGCCCCAGCATTTT. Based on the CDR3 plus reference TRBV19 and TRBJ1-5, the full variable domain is DGGITQSPKYLFRKEGQNVTLSCEQNLNHDAMYWYRQDPGQGLRLIYYSQIVNDFQKGDIAEGYSVSREKKESFPLTVTSAQKNPTAFYLCASSRTGGQPQHFGDGTRLSIL.